The next 17 T cell receptor beta chains were all read from a single sample in a study of a mutant IDH1 vaccine in newly diagnosed glioma. Sequenced by immunoSEQ multiplex PCR; TCRdb stores in-frame clones only, minus some. The table lists about 25,000 clones, around 77% of them singletons. No cognate antigen is known for these TCRs. As for time point: week 11, during vaccination. Topical imiquimod was applied with each vaccine dose, which held 300 ug of mutant IDH1 20-mer peptide. Material: PBMCs, obtained from a glioma patient whose treatment included an IDH1 peptide vaccine. The receptors originated from a woman aged 18-29 years with glioma.

The V and J genes are TRBV6-5 and TRBJ1-1; D remains unclear. Trimming took off 6 bases at V and 2 bases at J, with 10 bases between the two ends. The CDR3 is 13 amino acids. Germline V gene lookup returns CDR1 MNHEY and CDR2 SVGAGI. CDR3 DNA: TGTGCCAGCAGCCTTACAAGAAACACTGAAGCTTTCTTT. Translating gives CASSLTRNTEAFF.

This chain uses TRBV30 with TRBJ1-2, with D possibly matching TRBD1 (5 bases). The CDR3 consists of 12 residues. Looked up from germline, CDR1 is GTSNPN and CDR2 is SVGIG (reference sequence). V lost 3 bases to trimming and J lost 8 bases, with 13 bases between them. For the CDR3, the DNA is TGTGCCTGGAGCTCGGGGGAGGGAGGCTACACCTTC. It translates to CAWSSGEGGYTF.

The chain employs TRBV2 and TRBJ2-3; D is possibly TRBD1 or TRBD2 (5 bases each). CDR1 and CDR2 (germline): SNHLY, FYNNEI. The CDR3 length is 13 residues. Trimming removed 5 bases at V and 6 bases at J, with 12 bases between. This CDR3 is CASSQKWGDTQYF. DNA of the CDR3: TGTGCCAGCAGTCAAAAATGGGGGGATACGCAGTATTTT.

This chain links TRBV27 with TRBJ2-7, with 14 bases fitting TRBD2. CDR1 and CDR2 from the germline V gene are MNHEY and SMNVEV (reference sequence). Germline trimming cut 3 bases from V and 3 bases from J; bases unmatched to any gene: 7. The CDR3 is 17 residues long. CDR3 in amino acids: CASSFRGLAGVGYEQYF. CDR3 sequence (DNA): TGTGCCAGCAGTTTTAGGGGACTAGCGGGAGTCGGCTACGAGCAGTACTTC.

This CDR3 is CASSGYSPNQPQHF. The CDR3 DNA is TGTGCCAGCAGTGGTTACAGCCCTAACCAGCCCCAGCATTTT. This chain uses TRBV6-1 with TRBJ1-5; D ambiguous. Germline V CDR1 and CDR2: MNHNS, SASEGT. V shed 4 bases and J shed 7 bases, with 14 bases lying between them. The CDR3 extends over 14 amino acids.

The chain couples TRBV10-3 to TRBJ2-5, with D possibly being TRBD2 (6 bases). CDR3 size: 14 residues. Germline values: CDR1 ENHRY, CDR2 SYGVKD. V dropped 7 bases and J dropped 1 base, with 13 bases sitting between them. CDR3 bases: TGTGCCATCAAAGGTAGTAGCGGCCAAGAGACCCAGTACTTC. Its protein product is CAIKGSSGQETQYF.

This clone was recorded a few times. The chain is built from TRBV7-9 and TRBJ1-5; TRBD1 might be the D (5 bases). This CDR3 is 11 amino acids long. Trimming pared 5 bases from V and 12 bases from J, leaving 11 bases between. Germline V lookup: CDR1 SEHNR, CDR2 FQNEAQ (reference sequence). The CDR3 nucleotides are TGTGCCAGCAGCCTGGGACTTCTCCAGCATTTT. This codes for CASSLGLLQHF.

The V call is TRBV5-5, the J call TRBJ2-7; D gene unclear. The V and J ends lost 0 bases and 4 bases respectively, with 11 bases between them. From germline, CDR1 is SGHKS and CDR2 YYEKEE (reference sequence). The CDR3 runs 14 residues. CDR3 in DNA: TGTGCCAGCAGCTTGGAGTGGCAGCCTTACGAGCAGTACTTC. This codes for CASSLEWQPYEQYF.

The rearrangement links TRBV27 to TRBJ2-2, with 7 bases lining up with TRBD2. CDR3 length: 16 amino acids. Germline V lookup: CDR1 MNHEY, CDR2 SMNVEV (reference sequence). J gave up 1 base and V 0 bases, and 2 bases lay outside the gene matches. CDR3 sequence: CASSLSAGVNTGELFF. CDR3 DNA: TGTGCCAGCAGTTTATCGGCGGGGGTGAACACCGGGGAGCTGTTTTTT.

The chain links TRBV18 to TRBJ1-2, with 10 positions matching TRBD1. The CDR3 sequence is 14 residues long. Germline V gene sequence: CDR1 KGHSH, CDR2 LQKENI. V was pared by 1 base and J by 6 bases, with 2 bases of the junction left unmatched. CDR3 DNA: TGTGCCAGCTCACCACTGGGACAGGGGAATGGCTACACCTTC. Translating gives CASSPLGQGNGYTF.

The chain couples TRBV7-9 to TRBJ1-1; possible D gene TRBD1, 5 bases. Trimming left V 5 bases short and J 10 bases short, with 17 bases between. The CDR3 spans 13 residues. The germline V gene has CDR1 SEHNR and CDR2 FQNEAQ (reference sequence). The CDR3 region has the DNA TGTGCCAGCAGCGGACTCGGGGGTATAGTAGCTTTCTTT. Translation: CASSGLGGIVAFF.

The V call is TRBV7-9, the J call TRBJ1-2; D might be TRBD1 (5 bases). The CDR3 has 15 residues. Germline V CDR1 and CDR2: SEHNR, FQNEAQ (reference sequence). Deletions cut 2 bases from V and 5 bases from J, with 15 bases between. CDR3 bases: TGTGCCAGCAGCTTATCTCGTGCAGGGACTTATGGCTACACCTTC. Its protein is CASSLSRAGTYGYTF. The full variable domain, with the rest looked up from reference TRBV7-9 and TRBJ1-2, is DTGVSQNPRHKITKRGQNVTFRCDPISEHNRLYWYRQTLGQGPEFLTYFQNEAQLEKSRLLSDRFSAERPKGSFSTLEIQRTEQGDSAMYLCASSLSRAGTYGYTFGSGTRLTVV.

V and J are TRBV11-3 and TRBJ1-1; D is possibly TRBD1 (5 bases). The CDR3 is 13 residues long. Trimming shortened V by 1 base and J by 11 bases, and 14 bases separated the two germline ends. Per the germline V gene, CDR1 is SGHNT and CDR2 is YENEEA. CDR3 DNA: TGTGCCAGCAGCTTAGGGGAAGGGGCCGGCGCTTTCTTT. Protein: CASSLGEGAGAFF. The entire variable domain, with the rest obtained from reference TRBV11-3 and TRBJ1-1, is as follows: EAGVVQSPRYKIIEKKQPVAFWCNPISGHNTLYWYLQNLGQGPELLIRYENEEAVDDSQLPKDRFSAERLKGVDSTLKIQPAELGDSAVYLCASSLGEGAGAFFGQGTRLTVV.

The rearrangement joins TRBV12-5 to TRBJ2-1, with 7 bases matching TRBD2. This CDR3 region has 17 residues. Trimming at V came to 1 base and at J to 0 bases, leaving 6 bases not matched to a gene. Per the germline V gene, CDR1 is LGHNT and CDR2 is FRNRAP. The CDR3 DNA follows: TGTGCTAGTGGTTTGGCCGTATTAGCGGGCTCCTACAATGAGCAGTTCTTC. It yields the protein CASGLAVLAGSYNEQFF.

This clone was detected a few times. CDR3 nucleotide sequence: TGTGCCAGCAGCCAAGGAGCGGGGGCCAGAGGCACTGAAGCTTTCTTT. Translating gives CASSQGAGARGTEAFF. The V and J genes are TRBV14 and TRBJ1-1; D may be TRBD1 (6 bases). Trimming shortened V by 1 base and J by 4 bases, and 16 bases separated the two germline ends. The CDR3 length is 16 residues. Germline V gives CDR1 SGHDN, CDR2 FVKESK.

The chain recombines TRBV25-1 with TRBJ2-5; 8 bases are a match to TRBD2. Per the germline V gene, CDR1 is MGHDK and CDR2 is SYGVNS. V was clipped by 4 bases and J by 4 bases; unmatched bases: 8. The CDR3 runs 15 residues. CDR3 residues: CASSAPRGGPETQYF. As DNA, the CDR3 is TGTGCCAGCAGTGCCCCCCGCGGGGGGCCAGAGACCCAGTACTTC.

This clone turned up a few times. The J gene is TRBJ1-2, the V gene TRBV5-5, with a weak D call TRBD1 (5 bases). The length of the CDR3 is 14 residues. V lost 3 bases and J lost 7, with 16 bases in between. CDR1 is SGHKS, CDR2 YYEKEE, per germline (reference sequence). CDR3 residues: CASSSGPGISGYTF. DNA of the CDR3: TGTGCCAGCAGCTCGGGACCGGGTATATCTGGCTACACCTTC.